The table lists the clone carrying this TCR beta chain with a few counts. Its antigen is unidentified. This specimen comes from a study of spatial heterogeneity in lung cancer. Study results and limitations: Ubiquitous, expanded tumor-derived TCRs were more frequently observed in blood at resection than at follow-up.

TCRdb redid the calling of the 5' RACE reads with MiXCR, one entry per CDR3 protein. The sample contains 30,000 to 40,000 distinct CDR3 sequences, 5% to 5.5% of which appear only once. Trimming took 1 base from V and 4 from J, leaving 11 bases between them. The germline gives CDR1 SGHTA, CDR2 FQGNSA. This CDR3 is 14 amino acids long. The time point was: sample taken at primary tumor resection. The donor group consisted of roughly 70 patients who had untreated, early-stage non-small cell lung cancer. Material for sequencing was whole RNA from tumor, nontumor lung or frozen PBMC, left unsorted. The source material was PBMCs, sampled at surgery. The receptor was isolated from a female donor with early-stage non-small cell lung cancer. The gene calls are TRBV7-2 and TRBJ2-7; possibly TRBD1 or TRBD2 for D (6 bases each). CDR3 nucleotides: TGTGCCAGCAGCTTAGTGGGGGGCGAGTACGAGCAGTACTTC. Translation: CASSLVGGEYEQYF.